This T cell receptor beta chain was sequenced for a study of lymphopenia after photon versus proton radiotherapy. Data came from immunoSEQ multiplex PCR; TCRdb stores just in-frame clones and leaves some out. The sample yields 150,000 to 200,000 clones, 70% to 90% seen once. The TCR comes from a man aged 45-65 years with gastric cancer. Sequenced here: peripheral blood, sampled from a patient treated with photon-based radiotherapy.

In DNA, the CDR3 is TGTGCCAGCAGCTCCCAAGCGGGAGGGCCCAGACCTGAGCAGTTCTTC. This codes for CASSSQAGGPRPEQFF. This chain connects TRBV7-3 to TRBJ2-1, with 10 positions matching TRBD2. The CDR3 is 16 residues long. Germline V CDR1 and CDR2: SGHTA, FQGTGA. J gave up 9 bases and V 4 bases, and 12 bases lay outside the gene matches. Variable domain in full (rest from reference TRBV7-3 and TRBJ2-1): GAGVSQTPSNKVTEKGKYVELRCDPISGHTALYWYRQSLGQGPEFLIYFQGTGAADDSGLPNDRFFAVRPEGSVSTLKIQRTERGDSAVYLCASSSQAGGPRPEQFFGPGTRLTVL.